Presented here are 21 T cell receptor beta chains from one specimen sequenced in a study of shared clonotypes between healthy human individuals. Naive CD8 cells were CD45RO-negative, positively selected for CCR7, excluding terminally differentiated effector memory CD45RA+ cells. Produced via immunoSEQ multiplex PCR; TCRdb's table is partial and in-frame only. The sample lists 1.5 million to 2.5 million clones; 85% to 95% were seen once. The sequenced sample was naive CD8+ T cells sorted from blood. Receptor source: a man aged 18-30 years in good health.

On this clone itself: Other DNA sequences in this specimen translate into the identical CDR3. The chain carries TRBV29-1 and TRBJ2-7, with 10 bases lining up with TRBD1. The trim removed 5 bases at V and 0 bases at J, leaving 1 base unmatched. The CDR3 totals 13 residues. Per germline, CDR1 SQVTM and CDR2 ANQGSEA. The CDR3 loop is CSVRTGGSYEQYF. For the CDR3, the DNA is TGCAGCGTTCGGACAGGGGGCTCCTACGAGCAGTACTTC.

The V and J genes are TRBV5-4 and TRBJ2-2; D not resolved. This CDR3 has 12 amino acids. Germline assignment: CDR1 SGHNT and CDR2 YYREEE (reference sequence). With 1 base removed from V and 7 bases from J, the gap between germline ends came to 5 bases. The CDR3 spells CASSLWGGELFF. CDR3 coding DNA: TGTGCCAGCAGCTTGTGGGGCGGGGAGCTGTTTTTT. The full variable domain, in which reference TRBV5-4 and TRBJ2-2 provide the parts outside the CDR3, is ETGVTQSPTHLIKTRGQQVTLRCSSQSGHNTVSWYQQALGQGPQFIFQYYREEENGRGNFPPRFSGLQFPNYSSELNVNALELDDSALYLCASSLWGGELFFGEGSRLTVL.

The CDR3 region has the DNA TGTGCCAGCAGCCCCGATAGCGCGAATCCGAACTATGGCTACACCTTC. Amino acids: CASSPDSANPNYGYTF. This chain joins TRBV7-9 and TRBJ1-2; D is uncertain. The CDR3 contains 16 residues. The germline V and J ends were trimmed by 5 bases and 2 bases, with 18 bases remaining between them. Germline V gene data show CDR1 as SEHNR and CDR2 as FQNEAQ (reference sequence).

A single count supports this clone. V and J are TRBV27 and TRBJ2-3; TRBD1 matches 9 bases. Losses at the gene ends were 8 bases for V and 3 bases for J; bases not matched to a gene: 9. In germline, CDR1 is MNHEY, CDR2 SMNVEV (reference sequence). The CDR3 covers 15 residues. CDR3 coding DNA: TGTGCCAGCTTGACCGGGACAGGGACGACAGATACGCAGTATTTT. Protein sequence: CASLTGTGTTDTQYF.

The rearrangement joins TRBV28 to TRBJ2-2; D uncertain. The CDR3 sequence is 15 residues long. Trimming pared 3 bases from V and 8 bases from J, leaving 16 bases between. Germline CDR1 and CDR2: MDHEN and SYDVKM. The DNA for the CDR3 is TGTGCCAGCAGTTTGGAGTTTCGGAGTTGGGGGGAGCTGTTTTTT. Amino acids: CASSLEFRSWGELFF.

This chain uses TRBV7-9 with TRBJ1-1; D may be TRBD1 (6 bases). The V and J ends lost 1 base and 7 bases respectively, with 13 bases between them. This CDR3 is 14 amino acids long. Looked up from germline, CDR1 is SEHNR and CDR2 is FQNEAQ (reference sequence). The CDR3, as DNA: TGTGCCAGCAGCTTAGTTCGGGGGCCAATTGAAGCTTTCTTT. Protein: CASSLVRGPIEAFF. The whole variable domain, remainder taken from reference TRBV7-9 and TRBJ1-1, is DTGVSQNPRHKITKRGQNVTFRCDPISEHNRLYWYRQTLGQGPEFLTYFQNEAQLEKSRLLSDRFSAERPKGSFSTLEIQRTEQGDSAMYLCASSLVRGPIEAFFGQGTRLTVV.

This chain uses TRBV28 with TRBJ2-7; possible D gene TRBD2, 5 bases. This CDR3 comprises 14 residues. The V end lost 4 bases, the J end lost 2 bases, and 12 bases lay between the germline ends. Germline V gene lookup returns CDR1 MDHEN and CDR2 SYDVKM. The CDR3 nucleotides read TGTGCCAGCAGTTCCTACGGGAAGACCTACGAGCAGTACTTC. This gives the protein CASSSYGKTYEQYF. The full variable domain, with the rest looked up from reference TRBV28 and TRBJ2-7, is DVKVTQSSRYLVKRTGEKVFLECVQDMDHENMFWYRQDPGLGLRLIYFSYDVKMKEKGDIPEGYSVSREKKERFSLILESASTNQTSMYLCASSSYGKTYEQYFGPGTRLTVT.

J is TRBJ2-6 and V is TRBV5-6, with D unresolved. The CDR3 totals 15 residues. Germline V gene data show CDR1 as SGHDT and CDR2 as YYEEEE. V shed 0 bases and J shed 1 base, with 5 bases lying between them. The CDR3 DNA reads as TGTGCCAGCAGCTTGGCCCATTCTGGGGCCAACGTCCTGACTTTC. Protein: CASSLAHSGANVLTF. Full variable domain (missing parts from reference TRBV5-6 and TRBJ2-6): DAGVTQSPTHLIKTRGQQVTLRCSPKSGHDTVSWYQQALGQGPQFIFQYYEEEERQRGNFPDRFSGHQFPNYSSELNVNALLLGDSALYLCASSLAHSGANVLTFGAGSRLTVL.

With regard to this clone: Other DNA sequences in this specimen translate into the identical CDR3. This sequence joins TRBV6-5 and TRBJ2-3; D remains unclear. Germline V gene sequence: CDR1 MNHEY, CDR2 SVGAGI. CDR3 length: 15 residues. Trimming cost V 0 bases and J 1 base, with 8 bases left between them. CDR3 protein: CASSYSTLGTDTQYF. CDR3 DNA: TGTGCCAGCAGTTACTCGACCTTGGGCACAGATACGCAGTATTTT.

A note on this clone: Within the sample, other DNA sequences also encode this same CDR3. The V gene is TRBV27, the J gene TRBJ1-5; TRBD1 matches at 9 bases. The ends lost 4 bases at V and 3 bases at J; junction bases unmatched: 4. The CDR3 extends over 15 amino acids. Germline V lookup: CDR1 MNHEY, CDR2 SMNVEV (reference sequence). The DNA for the CDR3 is TGTGCCAGCAGTTCCGGGACAGGGTCCAATCAGCCCCAGCATTTT. Protein: CASSSGTGSNQPQHF.

This clone was counted a single time. The CDR3 loop is CASSSGITYEQYF. DNA of the CDR3: TGTGCCAGCAGCTCAGGGATCACCTACGAGCAGTACTTC. This chain links TRBV4-2 with TRBJ2-7; a weak D match, TRBD1 (5 bases). Trimming pared 5 bases from V and 2 bases from J, leaving 10 bases between. CDR1 and CDR2 from the germline V gene are LGHNA and YNFKEQ. The CDR3 extends over 13 amino acids.

Comments on this clone: The sample has other DNA sequences that encode this CDR3 too. CDR3 DNA: TGTGCCAGCAGTCCCAATCGAGATACGCAGTATTTT. This gives the protein CASSPNRDTQYF. This chain links TRBV27 with TRBJ2-3, with D hard to call. V gave up 5 bases and J gave up 5 bases, with 8 bases separating them. Germline-derived CDR1 and CDR2 are MNHEY and SMNVEV (reference sequence). The CDR3 loop spans 12 amino acids.

The genes are TRBV28 and TRBJ2-2; D unclear. The germline gives CDR1 MDHEN, CDR2 SYDVKM. The V gene lost 8 bases and the J gene lost 4 bases, with 11 bases spanning the gap. The CDR3 is 13 residues long. The DNA for the CDR3 is TGTGCCAGCGCCTACCGGGTCACCGGGGAGCTGTTTTTT. Its translation is CASAYRVTGELFF.

This sequence joins TRBV6-5 and TRBJ1-2; 7 positions match TRBD1. CDR3 length equals 14 residues. Germline trimming cut 5 bases from V and 4 bases from J; bases unmatched to any gene: 7. Germline values: CDR1 MNHEY, CDR2 SVGAGI. The chain's CDR3 is CASSRQGQSYGYTF. The CDR3 region has the DNA TGTGCCAGCAGTCGACAGGGTCAGAGCTATGGCTACACCTTC.

This chain joins TRBV6-1 and TRBJ2-5, with D hard to call. Germline CDR1 reads MNHNS; CDR2 reads SASEGT. The CDR3 is 15 amino acids. V lost 7 bases and J 5 bases, leaving 20 bases between the germline ends. This CDR3 reads CASTPWGDQGETQYF. CDR3 DNA: TGTGCCAGCACCCCATGGGGTGACCAAGGGGAGACCCAGTACTTC.

Remarks on this clone: Other DNA sequences of this sample code for an identical CDR3. V and J are TRBV9 and TRBJ2-7; D tentatively reads TRBD1 or TRBD2 (6 bases each). In germline, CDR1 is SGDLS, CDR2 YYNGEE. This CDR3 region has 14 residues. The germline V and J ends were trimmed by 0 bases and 3 bases, with 10 bases remaining between them. DNA of the CDR3: TGTGCCAGCAGCGTAGGGGGGGCCGACTACGAGCAGTACTTC. It yields the protein CASSVGGADYEQYF.

This chain links TRBV6-1 with TRBJ1-5; D is perhaps TRBD1 (5 bases). Germline values: CDR1 MNHNS, CDR2 SASEGT. V was trimmed by 3 bases and J by 6 bases, leaving 12 bases between them. This CDR3 has 14 residues. The CDR3 bases are TGTGCCAGCAGTGACCTCCAGGGAAGTCAGCCCCAGCATTTT. It codes for CASSDLQGSQPQHF.

Regarding this clone: Other DNA sequences from this sample encode an identical CDR3 as well. This chain connects TRBV9 to TRBJ1-4, with D unresolved. Trimming removed 7 bases from V and 0 bases from J, with 7 bases in between. From germline, CDR1 is SGDLS and CDR2 YYNGEE. This CDR3 is built from 13 residues. As DNA, the CDR3 is TGTGCCAGCTCCGACGCAACTAATGAAAAACTGTTTTTT. Its protein product is CASSDATNEKLFF.

The chain couples TRBV7-2 to TRBJ2-7; a weak D match, TRBD2 (6 bases). Germline V gene data show CDR1 as SGHTA and CDR2 as FQGNSA. The CDR3 is made up of 16 amino acids. The V end lost 4 bases, the J end lost 0 bases, and 16 bases lay between the germline ends. Here the CDR3 DNA reads TGTGCCAGCAGCTCCTCGACTAGTCTAAGCTCCTACGAGCAGTACTTC. Amino acids: CASSSSTSLSSYEQYF.

The chain has TRBV9 and TRBJ2-3, with D unresolved. Per the germline V gene, CDR1 is SGDLS and CDR2 is YYNGEE. V gave up 4 bases and J gave up 2 bases, with 14 bases separating them. The CDR3 is made up of 15 amino acids. Written as DNA, the CDR3 is TGTGCCAGCAGCCACCTCGGGCCCCTCACAGATACGCAGTATTTT. Its protein product is CASSHLGPLTDTQYF.

V is TRBV4-1 and J is TRBJ2-7, with D hard to call. Trimming took off 0 bases at V and 0 bases at J, with 12 bases between the two ends. The CDR3 is made up of 16 amino acids. CDR1 MGHRA and CDR2 YSYEKL come from the germline V gene. CDR3 amino acids: CASSQEFSLTSYEQYF. The CDR3 DNA reads as TGCGCCAGCAGCCAAGAGTTCTCACTAACCTCCTACGAGCAGTACTTC.